The 21 T cell receptor beta chains below come from one sample, sequenced in a study of blood T cell repertoires in COVID-19. Method: immunoSEQ multiplex PCR; TCRdb's copy keeps in-frame clones and lacks some. Among fewer than 200,000 clones, 80% to 95% were seen once, and the ten largest hold about 4.8%. The specimen was peripheral blood. These receptors originate from a man aged 25-45 years with COVID-19, enrolled during active disease.

The J gene is TRBJ1-3, the V gene TRBV6-5; D is unresolved. The CDR3 extends over 11 amino acids. Trimming left V 6 bases short and J 8 bases short, with 8 bases between. CDR1 and CDR2 from the germline V gene are MNHEY and SVGAGI. The DNA for the CDR3 is TGTGCCAGCAGCCCCGGGTACACCATATATTTT. Translating it yields CASSPGYTIYF.

This sequence joins TRBV3-1 (or the pseudogene TRBV3-2) and TRBJ2-1; 10 bases align to TRBD2. The CDR3 extends over 15 amino acids. With 4 bases clipped from V and 9 bases from J, the junction kept 9 bases outside the gene matches. Germline V lookup: CDR1 LGHDT, CDR2 YNNKEL (reference sequence). The CDR3 nucleotides are TGTGCCAGCAGCCCGATAAGCGGGGGGGCTATTGAGCAGTTCTTC. It encodes CASSPISGGAIEQFF.

This clone was detected only once. V is TRBV5-8 and J is TRBJ2-2; D ambiguous. Germline CDR1 is SGHTS and CDR2 is YDEGEE. The CDR3 runs 15 residues. V was pared by 1 base and J by 1 base, with 8 bases between. CDR3 residues: CASSLLRGNTGELFF. CDR3 in DNA: TGTGCCAGCAGCTTGTTACGAGGGAACACCGGGGAGCTGTTTTTT.

The rearrangement joins TRBV6-5 to TRBJ1-1; D unclear. The CDR3 is made up of 14 amino acids. Germline CDR1 MNHEY, CDR2 SVGAGI. The V end was cut by 6 bases, the J end by 1 base, with 12 bases between. The CDR3 nucleotides are TGTGCCAGCAGCTATCTAGCCCCGAACACTGAAGCTTTCTTT. It is translated as CASSYLAPNTEAFF.

V usage is TRBV27 and J usage is TRBJ2-2; tentative D call: TRBD2 (6 bases). The V gene's germline CDR1 is MNHEY and CDR2 SMNVEV (reference sequence). V was trimmed by 7 bases and J by 4 bases, leaving 22 bases between them. This CDR3 comprises 17 residues. The CDR3 DNA is TGTGCCAGCAAGGCTATGTTCAGCGGGCCGAGCACCGGGGAGCTGTTTTTT. It is translated as CASKAMFSGPSTGELFF.

This chain uses TRBV10-3 with TRBJ2-5; TRBD2 agrees at 11 bases. This CDR3 comprises 20 residues. CDR1 is ENHRY, CDR2 SYGVKD, per germline. Trimming removed 1 base from V and 3 bases from J; junction bases left unmatched: 16. This chain's CDR3 is CAISEWSDSGRASTKETQYF. The DNA of the CDR3 is TGTGCCATCAGTGAGTGGAGTGATAGCGGGAGGGCCTCTACCAAAGAGACCCAGTACTTC.

The chain carries TRBV6-2 or TRBV6-3 and TRBJ1-1; possibly TRBD1 for D (6 bases). The CDR3 contains 15 residues. Germline V gene data show CDR1 as MNHEY and CDR2 as SVGEGT. V was cut by 8 bases and J by 0 bases, with 16 bases left in between. CDR3 sequence: CASCRGQIMNTEAFF. CDR3 coding DNA: TGTGCCAGCTGCCGGGGACAAATCATGAACACTGAAGCTTTCTTT.

This rearrangement joins TRBV19 to TRBJ2-7; the match to TRBD1 covers 8 bases. The CDR3 consists of 15 residues. V lost 7 bases, J lost 0 bases, and 8 bases stayed unmatched. CDR1 is LNHDA and CDR2 is SQIVND in the germline V gene (reference sequence). The DNA of the CDR3 is TGTGCCAGTACCCGCCGGACAGGGAGCTCCTACGAGCAGTACTTC. The encoded protein is CASTRRTGSSYEQYF. The variable domain in full, with the rest retrieved from reference TRBV19 and TRBJ2-7, is DGGITQSPKYLFRKEGQNVTLSCEQNLNHDAMYWYRQDPGQGLRLIYYSQIVNDFQKGDIAEGYSVSREKKESFPLTVTSAQKNPTAFYLCASTRRTGSSYEQYFGPGTRLTVT.

The V and J genes are TRBV27 and TRBJ2-3, with 13 nucleotides matching TRBD2. Per the germline V gene, CDR1 is MNHEY and CDR2 is SMNVEV (reference sequence). This CDR3 is built from 13 residues. The V and J ends lost 5 bases and 10 bases, in that order; junction bases with no gene match: 3. CDR3 sequence reads: CASSVTSGGSQYF. The CDR3 DNA is TGTGCCAGCAGTGTGACTAGCGGGGGGTCGCAGTATTTT.

This clone was seen a single time. This CDR3 reads CSARLNNEQFF. The CDR3, as DNA: TGCAGTGCTAGACTTAACAATGAGCAGTTCTTC. V gene TRBV20-1 combines with J gene TRBJ2-1; D is uncertain. Trimming took 2 bases from V and 5 from J, leaving 4 bases between them. Germline V gene sequence: CDR1 DFQATT, CDR2 SNEGSKA (reference sequence). The CDR3 runs to 11 residues.

The chain employs TRBV7-2 and TRBJ1-5; weak D call: TRBD1 (5 bases). The germline V gene encodes CDR1 SGHTA and CDR2 FQGNSA. The CDR3 runs to 16 residues. V shed 1 base and J shed 8 bases, with 18 bases lying between them. The CDR3 DNA sequence: TGTGCCAGCAGCTTAGTGTCGCAGGGCCTTGGGGAGCCCCAGCATTTT. Amino acid sequence: CASSLVSQGLGEPQHF.

This rearrangement joins TRBV29-1 to TRBJ2-3, with a weak D call TRBD2 (5 bases). The CDR3 covers 15 residues. V gave up 4 bases and J gave up 2 bases, with 16 bases separating them. Germline CDR1 is SQVTM and CDR2 is ANQGSEA. CDR3 residues: CSVGTLLGTTDTQYF. CDR3 DNA sequence: TGCAGCGTTGGGACTTTACTAGGAACCACAGATACGCAGTATTTT.

This rearrangement joins TRBV4-2 to TRBJ2-3, with 12 bases aligning to TRBD2. The CDR3 spans 19 residues. Per germline, CDR1 LGHNA and CDR2 YNFKEQ. The junction had 9 bases not matched to a gene; V was cut back by 1 base and J by 1 base. The CDR3 coding sequence is TGTGCCAGCAGCCAAGCCCGGACTAGCGGGAACATGGGCACAGATACGCAGTATTTT. Translation: CASSQARTSGNMGTDTQYF.

The V and J genes are TRBV11-1 and TRBJ2-3, with unresolved D. With 1 base removed from V and 0 bases from J, the gap between germline ends came to 11 bases. Germline CDR1 reads SGHAT; CDR2 reads FQDESV (reference sequence). This CDR3 is 16 amino acids long. This chain's CDR3 is CASSLGFTDSTDTQYF. The CDR3 DNA sequence: TGTGCCAGCAGCTTAGGATTCACAGATAGCACAGATACGCAGTATTTT.

J is TRBJ1-6 and V is TRBV20-1; D is perhaps TRBD1 (5 bases). This CDR3 comprises 13 residues. Germline values: CDR1 DFQATT, CDR2 SNEGSKA (reference sequence). Trimming took 3 bases from V and 6 from J, leaving 9 bases between them. The CDR3 sequence is CSASLTANSPLHF. The CDR3 DNA sequence: TGCAGTGCTAGTTTGACAGCTAATTCACCCCTCCACTTT.

The V gene is TRBV4-3, the J gene TRBJ1-5; D is possibly TRBD1 (5 bases). The CDR3 is 19 residues long. The V end was cut by 0 bases, the J end by 0 bases, with 18 bases between. Germline V gene data show CDR1 as LGHNA and CDR2 as YSLEER. The CDR3, as DNA: TGCGCCAGCAGCCAAGATCTGACCACCGGGACTACTAGCAATCAGCCCCAGCATTTT. Its translation: CASSQDLTTGTTSNQPQHF.

A single count supports this clone. V is TRBV7-9 and J is TRBJ1-1, with D possibly matching TRBD1 (5 bases). V was pared by 1 base and J by 8 bases, with 17 bases between. This CDR3 contains 15 residues. The germline CDR1 and CDR2 sequences are SEHNR and FQNEAQ (reference sequence). The CDR3 sequence: CASSLVRNRNGEAFF. The CDR3, as DNA: TGTGCCAGCAGCTTAGTACGAAACAGGAATGGGGAAGCTTTCTTT.

V and J are TRBV4-2 and TRBJ1-6; weak D call: TRBD1 (5 bases). CDR1 LGHNA and CDR2 YNFKEQ come from the germline V gene. The CDR3 covers 16 residues. The V end was cut by 4 bases, the J end by 9 bases, with 19 bases between. Here the CDR3 reads CASSRVGRVGSSPLHF. CDR3 DNA sequence: TGTGCCAGCAGCCGAGTGGGCAGGGTCGGTAGTTCACCCCTCCACTTT.

This clone showed up just a few times. The CDR3 reads CASSPRDSVTGELFF. CDR3 DNA: TGTGCCAGCAGTCCCCGGGACAGCGTCACCGGGGAGCTGTTTTTT. This chain uses TRBV27 with TRBJ2-2; 7 bases match TRBD1. Germline V gene data show CDR1 as MNHEY and CDR2 as SMNVEV (reference sequence). The CDR3 has 15 residues. V trimming: 5 bases; J trimming: 4 bases; junction bases outside the gene matches: 7.

The chain combines TRBV27 with TRBJ2-5; TRBD2 matches 11 bases. Trimming took 5 bases from V and 6 from J; bases not matched to a gene: 8. The germline V gene has CDR1 MNHEY and CDR2 SMNVEV (reference sequence). CDR3 size: 15 residues. The CDR3 DNA follows: TGTGCCAGCAGTGTTAGCGGGGGGGCCTCAAAGACCCAGTACTTC. Its protein is CASSVSGGASKTQYF.

The V call is TRBV18, the J call TRBJ2-1, with 8 bases lining up with TRBD2. The CDR3 extends over 13 amino acids. The germline V gene encodes CDR1 KGHSH and CDR2 LQKENI. Unmatched junction bases numbered 5, after V lost 5 bases and J lost 8 bases. CDR3 coding DNA: TGTGCCAGCTCAGTAACTAGCGGCGATGAGCAGTTCTTC. It specifies CASSVTSGDEQFF.